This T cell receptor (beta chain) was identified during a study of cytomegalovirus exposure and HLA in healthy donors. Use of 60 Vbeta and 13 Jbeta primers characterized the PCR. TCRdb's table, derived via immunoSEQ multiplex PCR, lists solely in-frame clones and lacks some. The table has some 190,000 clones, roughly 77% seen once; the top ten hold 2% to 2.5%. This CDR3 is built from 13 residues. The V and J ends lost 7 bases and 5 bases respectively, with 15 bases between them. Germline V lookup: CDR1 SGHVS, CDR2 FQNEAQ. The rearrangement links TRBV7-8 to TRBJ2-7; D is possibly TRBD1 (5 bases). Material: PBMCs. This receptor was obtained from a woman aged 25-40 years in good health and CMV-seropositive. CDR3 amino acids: CASTHRARDEQYF. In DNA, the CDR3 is TGTGCCAGCACCCACCGGGCCAGGGACGAGCAGTACTTC.